Below are 13 T cell receptor beta chains sequenced from a single sample in a study of blood T cell repertoires in COVID-19. The method was immunoSEQ multiplex PCR; TCRdb's version includes in-frame clones alone and lacks a portion of them. This table has about 110,000 clones, roughly 70% appearing once. Sequenced material: peripheral blood. The receptors were gathered from a middle-aged woman with acute or convalescent COVID-19.

This chain joins TRBV25-1 and TRBJ2-7; D is possibly TRBD1 (5 bases). CDR3 length: 17 residues. CDR1 and CDR2 (germline): MGHDK, SYGVNS. V was clipped by 1 base and J by 3 bases, with 19 bases between them. CDR3 bases: TGTGCCAGCAGTGAATCGAAGACAGACCCTACTATCTACGAGCAGTACTTC. As protein: CASSESKTDPTIYEQYF.

The chain carries TRBV7-9 and TRBJ1-2, with D hard to call. This CDR3 is 12 amino acids long. CDR1 is SEHNR and CDR2 is FQNEAQ in the germline V gene (reference sequence). The V end lost 2 bases, the J end lost 2 bases, and 3 bases lay between the germline ends. CDR3 protein: CASSLTNYGYTF. The CDR3 region has the DNA TGTGCCAGCAGCTTAACAAACTATGGCTACACCTTC.

The V and J genes are TRBV5-6 and TRBJ2-7, with 10 bases matching TRBD2. Germline V lookup: CDR1 SGHDT, CDR2 YYEEEE. CDR3 length: 16 amino acids. The ends lost 3 bases at V and 3 bases at J; junction bases unmatched: 9. CDR3 DNA: TGTGCCAGCAGCTCCCGCCTAGCGGGGGCCCTCTACGAGCAGTACTTC. Protein product: CASSSRLAGALYEQYF.

The chain has TRBV5-1 and TRBJ1-5; no clear D gene. Per the germline V gene, CDR1 is SGHRS and CDR2 is YFSETQ. The CDR3 spans 14 residues. V was pared by 0 bases and J by 3 bases, with 7 bases between. The CDR3 DNA follows: TGCGCCAGCAGCTTGGACAGAGACAATCAGCCCCAGCATTTT. This encodes CASSLDRDNQPQHF.

This chain connects TRBV5-4 to TRBJ2-5, with D unresolved. The germline V gene has CDR1 SGHNT and CDR2 YYREEE (reference sequence). The CDR3 has 14 amino acids. Deletions cut 2 bases from V and 2 bases from J, with 10 bases between. CDR3 residues: CASSFGDKQETQYF. Here the CDR3 DNA reads TGTGCCAGCAGCTTCGGTGACAAACAAGAGACCCAGTACTTC.

This chain uses TRBV7-9 with TRBJ1-2; 10 nucleotides agree with TRBD1. V dropped 5 bases and J dropped 3; count of bases not matched to a gene: 3. Germline V lookup: CDR1 SEHNR, CDR2 FQNEAQ (reference sequence). The CDR3 loop spans 14 amino acids. In DNA, the CDR3 is TGTGCCAGCAGCCCCGGGACAGGGGACTATGGCTACACCTTC. Its translation: CASSPGTGDYGYTF.

The chain has TRBV18 and TRBJ2-1; D gene uncertain. This CDR3 has 14 amino acids. Germline-derived CDR1 and CDR2 are KGHSH and LQKENI. V dropped 10 bases and J dropped 0 bases, with 13 bases sitting between them. CDR3 nucleotides: TGTGCCACCTTACTACTGAGCTCCTACAATGAGCAGTTCTTC. Translation: CATLLLSSYNEQFF. Full variable domain (remainder filled in from reference TRBV18 and TRBJ2-1): NAGVMQNPRHLVRRRGQEARLRCSPMKGHSHVYWYRQLPEEGLKFMVYLQKENIIDESGMPKERFSAEFPKEGPSILRIQQVVRGDSAAYFCATLLLSSYNEQFFGPGTRLTVL.

The chain carries TRBV5-5 and TRBJ1-2; 9 bases fit TRBD1. The CDR3 length is 14 residues. Germline loops: CDR1 SGHKS, CDR2 YYEKEE (reference sequence). Trimming cost V 3 bases and J 1 base; bases outside gene matches: 1. CDR3 DNA sequence: TGTGCCAGCAGCTGGGACAGGGTTAACTATGGCTACACCTTC. Amino acid sequence: CASSWDRVNYGYTF. The full variable domain, rest sourced from reference TRBV5-5 and TRBJ1-2, is DAGVTQSPTHLIKTRGQQVTLRCSPISGHKSVSWYQQVLGQGPQFIFQYYEKEERGRGNFPDRFSARQFPNYSSELNVNALLLGDSALYLCASSWDRVNYGYTFGSGTRLTVV.

The chain couples TRBV5-1 to TRBJ2-1; TRBD2 matches at 11 bases. CDR1 SGHRS and CDR2 YFSETQ come from the germline V gene. V dropped 7 bases and J dropped 9; count of bases not matched to a gene: 12. This CDR3 comprises 15 residues. The CDR3 spells CASALGSSGGAEQFF. CDR3 coding DNA: TGCGCCAGCGCATTGGGTAGTAGCGGGGGGGCTGAGCAGTTCTTC.

This clone was picked up one time. This chain uses TRBV28 with TRBJ2-1; TRBD2 matches at 8 bases. The CDR3 has 16 amino acids. Germline values: CDR1 MDHEN, CDR2 SYDVKM. The V and J ends lost 4 bases and 5 bases, in that order; junction bases with no gene match: 10. In DNA, the CDR3 is TGTGCCAGCAGTTCCCCCCGGGGGGGCCGTAACAATGAGCAGTTCTTC. This sequence encodes CASSSPRGGRNNEQFF.

This clone was counted between two and nine times. The V and J genes are TRBV5-1 and TRBJ2-3, with a weak D call TRBD2 (6 bases). The germline V gene has CDR1 SGHRS and CDR2 YFSETQ. The CDR3 spans 14 residues. Trimming took off 6 bases at V and 2 bases at J, with 13 bases between the two ends. This CDR3 reads CASKGLANTDTQYF. The DNA for the CDR3 is TGCGCCAGCAAAGGGCTAGCGAACACAGATACGCAGTATTTT. The full variable domain, its missing parts supplied by reference TRBV5-1 and TRBJ2-3, is KAGVTQTPRYLIKTRGQQVTLSCSPISGHRSVSWYQQTPGQGLQFLFEYFSETQRNKGNFPGRFSGRQFSNSRSEMNVSTLELGDSALYLCASKGLANTDTQYFGPGTRLTVL.

The chain joins TRBV7-9 to TRBJ2-2; the D gene is possibly TRBD2 (5 bases). Between the trimmed V and J ends, which lost 7 bases and 4 bases, there was a span of 16 bases. Germline V gives CDR1 SEHNR, CDR2 FQNEAQ (reference sequence). The CDR3 runs to 15 residues. Here the CDR3 reads CASKPGRGATGELFF. The CDR3 DNA sequence: TGTGCCAGCAAACCTGGTCGGGGTGCCACCGGGGAGCTGTTTTTT.

This chain connects TRBV3-1 (or the pseudogene TRBV3-2) to TRBJ2-7; TRBD1 might be the D (6 bases). Germline lookup yields CDR1 LGHDT and CDR2 YNNKEL (reference sequence). V was pared by 6 bases and J by 2 bases, with 8 bases between. The CDR3 runs 12 residues. The CDR3 region is CASRGQTYEQYF. The CDR3 DNA is TGTGCCAGCAGGGGACAAACCTACGAGCAGTACTTC.